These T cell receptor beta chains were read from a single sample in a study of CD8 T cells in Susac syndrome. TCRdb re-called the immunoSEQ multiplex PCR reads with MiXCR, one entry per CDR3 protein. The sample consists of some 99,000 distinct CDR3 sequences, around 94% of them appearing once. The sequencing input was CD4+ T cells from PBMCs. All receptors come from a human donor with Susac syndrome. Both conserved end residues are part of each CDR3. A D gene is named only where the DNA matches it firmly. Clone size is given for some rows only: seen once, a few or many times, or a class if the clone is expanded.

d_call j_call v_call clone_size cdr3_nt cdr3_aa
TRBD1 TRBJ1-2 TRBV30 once TGTGCCTGGAGTAACCCGGACAGGGAAAATGGCTACACCTTC CAWSNPDRENGYTF
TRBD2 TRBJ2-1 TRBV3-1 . TGTGCCAGTAGCACTGGTGCGGGGGGGCCCGCGAATGAGCAGTTCTTC CASSTGAGGPANEQFF
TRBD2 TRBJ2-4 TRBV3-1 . TGTGCCAGCAGCCAAGGGGCTAGCGGGGGGATAGCCAAAAACATTCAGTACTTC CASSQGASGGIAKNIQYF
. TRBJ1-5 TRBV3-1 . TGTGCCAGCAGCCAAAGCCCCAGTGAACAGCCCCAGCATTTT CASSQSPSEQPQHF
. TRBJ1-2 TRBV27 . TGTGCCAGCAGGGGGCAGGGACTCGGCTACACCTTC CASRGQGLGYTF
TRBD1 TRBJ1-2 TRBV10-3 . TGTGCCATCACGGGACAGGGGGCTGCTAACTATGGCTACACCTTC CAITGQGAANYGYTF
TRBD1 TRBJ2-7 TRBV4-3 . TGCGCCAGCAGCCAAGGGGGACAGGGGGCTTACGACGAGCAGTACTTC CASSQGGQGAYDEQYF
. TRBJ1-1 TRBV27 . TGTGCCAGCAGTTACAGGGTAATGGACACTGAAGCTTTCTTT CASSYRVMDTEAFF
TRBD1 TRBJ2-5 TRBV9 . TGTGCCAGCAGCGTGACAGGGACGGGGGAGACCCAGTACTTC CASSVTGTGETQYF
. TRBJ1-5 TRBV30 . TGTGCGGTAGGTAGTCAGCCCCAGCATTTT CAVGSQPQHF
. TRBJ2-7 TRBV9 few TGTGCCAGCAGCCCCCCCGGGGACTCTTCTGGCTGGGTTCAGTACTTC CASSPPGDSSGWVQYF
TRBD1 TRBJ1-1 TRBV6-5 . TGTGCCAGCAGCGAAGACAGGGGGCGCGCTGAAGCTTTCTTT CASSEDRGRAEAFF
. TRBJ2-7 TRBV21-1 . TGTGCCAGCAGCGGACGTGAGACAGGGCCGACCTACGAGCAGTACTTC CASSGRETGPTYEQYF
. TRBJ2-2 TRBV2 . TGTGCCAGCAGTGTGAAGGCGGCGAACACCGGGGAGCTGTTTTTT CASSVKAANTGELFF
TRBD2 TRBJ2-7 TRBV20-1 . TGCAGTGCAGCCGGGACTACCAACTCCTACGAGCAGTACTTC CSAAGTTNSYEQYF
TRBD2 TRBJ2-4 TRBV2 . TGTGCCAGCAGTGAAAGACTAGCTGCGACCAAAAACATTCAGTACTTC CASSERLAATKNIQYF
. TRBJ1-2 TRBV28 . TGTGCCAGCAGACCCCCCTCGGGGGGTGGAGCAGGCTACACCTTC CASRPPSGGGAGYTF
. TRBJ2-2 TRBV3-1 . TGTGCCAGCAGCCCAAGTCCAGGTCGGACCGGGGAGCTGTTTTTT CASSPSPGRTGELFF
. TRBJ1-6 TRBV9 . TGTGCCAGCAGCGTAGGGGCAGGGTCACCCCTCCACTTT CASSVGAGSPLHF
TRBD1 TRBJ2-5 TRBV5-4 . TGTGCCAGCAGCTTTGGGACAGGGGCACGGGAGACCCAGTACTTC CASSFGTGARETQYF
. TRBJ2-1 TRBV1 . TGCACCAGCAGCCCCCCGGGTGATGAGCAGTTCTTC CTSSPPGDEQFF
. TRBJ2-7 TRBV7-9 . TGTGCCAGCAGCCCGGACAAGGTCTACGAGCAGTACTTC CASSPDKVYEQYF
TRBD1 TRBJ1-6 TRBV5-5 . TGTGCCAGCAGCCCATCCCGACAGGGTAATTCACCCCTCCACTTT CASSPSRQGNSPLHF
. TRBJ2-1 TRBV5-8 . TGTGCCAGCAGCACTTACAGGGTGAGGTCCTACAATGAGCAGTTCTTC CASSTYRVRSYNEQFF
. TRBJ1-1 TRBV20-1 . TGCAGTGTTCACAAGTTTCCCGACGTTTTCTTT CSVHKFPDVFF
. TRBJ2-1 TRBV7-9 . TGTGCCAGCAGCTTGCAGGAGTACAATGAGCAGTTCTTC CASSLQEYNEQFF
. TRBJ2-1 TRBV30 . TGTGCCTGGGGGGTCGGGGGAGCCAATGAGCAGTTCTTC CAWGVGGANEQFF
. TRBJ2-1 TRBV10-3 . TGTGCCATCAGTGAGTGGGGAAATGAGCAGTTCTTC CAISEWGNEQFF
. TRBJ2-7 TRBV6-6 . TGTGCCAGCAGTCCCCAGGACGAGCAGTACTTC CASSPQDEQYF
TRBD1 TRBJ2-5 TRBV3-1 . TGTGCCAGCAGCCTGAGGACAGGGGACCAAGAGACCCAGTACTTC CASSLRTGDQETQYF
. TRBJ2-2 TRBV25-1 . TGTGCCAGCACCCAAAGGGAAAGTTTCACCGGGGAGCTGTTTTTT CASTQRESFTGELFF
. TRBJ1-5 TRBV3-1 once TGTGCCAGCAGCCCCTCGGGCAACAATCAGCCCCAGCATTTT CASSPSGNNQPQHF
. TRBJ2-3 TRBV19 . TGTGCCAGTAGTACCGACCCGCCTCCCTTCACAGATACGCAGTATTTT CASSTDPPPFTDTQYF
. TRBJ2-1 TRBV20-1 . TGCAGTGCTAGAGGAGGGGCAAACTCCTACAATGAGCAGTTCTTC CSARGGANSYNEQFF
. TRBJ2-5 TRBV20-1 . TGCAGTGCTAGAGTGCCATCACAAGAGACCCAGTACTTC CSARVPSQETQYF
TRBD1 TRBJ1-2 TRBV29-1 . TGCAGCGGCGGAGCCGGGACAGGGGAAGGTGGTGGCTACACCTTC CSGGAGTGEGGGYTF
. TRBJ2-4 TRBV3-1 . TGTGCCAGCAGCCACAGGGTGGACATTCAGTACTTC CASSHRVDIQYF
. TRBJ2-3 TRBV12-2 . TGTGCAAGTCGCCCCCAGGGTGGGGGGGCAGGTGATACGCAGTATTTT CASRPQGGGAGDTQYF
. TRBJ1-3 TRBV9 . TGTGCCAGCAGCGTAGGCAGCACTGTTGGAAACACCATATATTTT CASSVGSTVGNTIYF
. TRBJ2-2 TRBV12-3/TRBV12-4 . TGTGCCATCCGACGGAGTAACACCGGGGAGCTGTTTTTT CAIRRSNTGELFF
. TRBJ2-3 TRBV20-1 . TGCAGTGCTAGAGCCAGGGAAGGGACAGATACGCAGTATTTT CSARAREGTDTQYF
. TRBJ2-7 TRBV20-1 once TGCAGTGCTAAACGGGGCGAGCAGTACTTC CSAKRGEQYF
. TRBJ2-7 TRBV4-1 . TGCGCCAGCAGCCAAGCGAGCTCCTACGAGCAGTACTTC CASSQASSYEQYF
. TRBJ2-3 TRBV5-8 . TGTGCCAGCAGCTTGGACCCGACCACAGATACGCAGTATTTT CASSLDPTTDTQYF
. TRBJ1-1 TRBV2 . TGTGCCAGCAGTGAAGAATGGATGAACACTGAAGCTTTCTTT CASSEEWMNTEAFF
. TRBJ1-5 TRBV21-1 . TGTGCCAGCAGCAAAGCCCCCAGTACAGAAAGTCAGCCCCAGCATTTT CASSKAPSTESQPQHF
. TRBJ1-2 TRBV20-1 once TGCAGCCGGAGGGGAGGCTATGGCTACACCTTC CSRRGGYGYTF
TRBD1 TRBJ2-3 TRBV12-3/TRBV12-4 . TGTGCCAGCAGCACAGGGGTGGCAGATACGCAGTATTTT CASSTGVADTQYF
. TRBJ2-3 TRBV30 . TGTGCCTGGAGTGGGGGGGTTCGAGATACGCAGTATTTT CAWSGGVRDTQYF
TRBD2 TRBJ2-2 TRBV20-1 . TGCAGTGCGGTTCCCCCGGGACTAGCTACCGGGGAGCTGTTTTTT CSAVPPGLATGELFF
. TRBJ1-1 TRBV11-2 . TGTGCCAGCAGCGCGTTGATCGAACTTGAAGCTTTCTTT CASSALIELEAFF
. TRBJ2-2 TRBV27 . TGTGCCAGCAGTTTACAGGGGTCCCCCGGGGAGCTGTTTTTT CASSLQGSPGELFF